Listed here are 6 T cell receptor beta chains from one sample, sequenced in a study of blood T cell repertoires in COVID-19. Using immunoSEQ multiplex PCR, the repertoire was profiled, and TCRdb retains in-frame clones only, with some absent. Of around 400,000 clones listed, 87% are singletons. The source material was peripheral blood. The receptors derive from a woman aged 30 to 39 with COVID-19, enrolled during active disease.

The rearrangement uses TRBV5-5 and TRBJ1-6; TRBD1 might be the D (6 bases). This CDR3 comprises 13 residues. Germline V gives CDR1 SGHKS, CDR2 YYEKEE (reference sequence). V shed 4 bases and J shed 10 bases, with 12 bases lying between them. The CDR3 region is CASSKGDGSPLHF. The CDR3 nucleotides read TGTGCCAGCAGCAAGGGGGATGGGTCACCCCTCCACTTT.

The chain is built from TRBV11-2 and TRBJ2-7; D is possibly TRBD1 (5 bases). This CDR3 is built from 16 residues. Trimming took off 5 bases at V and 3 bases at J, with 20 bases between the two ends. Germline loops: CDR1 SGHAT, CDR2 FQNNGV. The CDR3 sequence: CASSTPQVQGFYEQYF. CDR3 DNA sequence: TGTGCCAGCAGCACTCCCCAGGTCCAGGGCTTCTACGAGCAGTACTTC.

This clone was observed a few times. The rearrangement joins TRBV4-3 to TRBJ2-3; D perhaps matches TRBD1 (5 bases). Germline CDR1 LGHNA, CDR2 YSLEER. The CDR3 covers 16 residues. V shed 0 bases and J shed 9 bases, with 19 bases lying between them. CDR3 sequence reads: CASSQEAGNPFKTQYF. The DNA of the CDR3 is TGCGCCAGCAGCCAAGAGGCAGGGAACCCTTTCAAAACGCAGTATTTT.

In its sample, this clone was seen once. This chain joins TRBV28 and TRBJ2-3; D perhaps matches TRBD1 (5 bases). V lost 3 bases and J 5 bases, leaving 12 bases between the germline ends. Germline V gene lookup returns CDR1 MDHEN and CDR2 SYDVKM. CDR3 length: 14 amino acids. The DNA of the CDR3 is TGTGCCAGCAGTTTTGAAGGGGTGGGAGATACGCAGTATTTT. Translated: CASSFEGVGDTQYF. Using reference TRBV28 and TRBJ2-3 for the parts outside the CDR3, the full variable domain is DVKVTQSSRYLVKRTGEKVFLECVQDMDHENMFWYRQDPGLGLRLIYFSYDVKMKEKGDIPEGYSVSREKKERFSLILESASTNQTSMYLCASSFEGVGDTQYFGPGTRLTVL.

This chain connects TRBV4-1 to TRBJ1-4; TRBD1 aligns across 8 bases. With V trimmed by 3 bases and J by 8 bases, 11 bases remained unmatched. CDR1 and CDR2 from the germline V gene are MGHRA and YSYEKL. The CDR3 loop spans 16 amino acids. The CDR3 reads CASSHPAGGAGEKLFF. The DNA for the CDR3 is TGCGCCAGCAGCCATCCCGCAGGGGGCGCAGGGGAAAAACTGTTTTTT.

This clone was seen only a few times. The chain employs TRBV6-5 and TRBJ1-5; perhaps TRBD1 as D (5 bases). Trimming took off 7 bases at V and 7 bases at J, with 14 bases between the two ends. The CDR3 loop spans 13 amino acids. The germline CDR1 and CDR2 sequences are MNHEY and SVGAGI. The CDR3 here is CASTGREAQPQHF. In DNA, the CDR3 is TGTGCCAGCACGGGCAGGGAGGCGCAGCCCCAGCATTTT.